This section outlines one T cell receptor beta chain sequence together with its context. Its antigen is currently unknown. These data belong to a study of graft-versus-host responses after intestinal transplantation. In the study overall: Those transplanted obtained multivisceral, liver-intestinal, or isolated intestinal grafts. Regarding the study as a whole: Recipient marrow harbored GvH clones, some of which surfaced first in ileum or blood. Within allografts, high graft-versus-host to host-versus-graft clonal ratios were seen among patients with graft-donor T cell macrochimerism.

Sequencing was performed with immunoSEQ multiplex PCR; in TCRdb, only in-frame clones are kept and a portion is missing. Here the sample spans 40,000 to 45,000 clones, more than 80% being singletons. Germline values: CDR1 MNHNS, CDR2 SASEGT. J lost 7 bases, V lost 11 bases, and 8 bases had no gene match. The CDR3 runs to 13 residues. This sequence originates from a human patient who received an intestinal transplant, so some T cells may come from the graft donor. The sample was PBMCs, taken roughly 300 days after intestinal transplant. The rearrangement joins TRBV6-1 to TRBJ1-4, with 9 bases identical to TRBD1. CDR3 nucleotide sequence: TGTGCCGTACACAGGGGGCGGTCTGAAAAACTGTTTTTT. Translated, it gives CAVHRGRSEKLFF.